This is a list of T cell receptor beta chains from one sample in a study of T cells in Graves' hyperthyroidism and ophthalmopathy. MiXCR was run by TCRdb on the multiplex PCR reads, yielding one entry per CDR3 protein. This table has more than 300,000 distinct CDR3 sequences, roughly 13% appearing once. Sequencing was carried out using blood. Receptors originate from a woman aged 25 to 39 with Graves' hyperthyroidism. The CDR3 runs from the conserved cysteine through the conserved F or W. Each record gives: clone size, V gene, D gene, J gene, CDR3 DNA, CDR3 protein. The D gene is left open where the match is weak. Clone size is given for some rows only: seen once, a few or many times, or a class if the clone is expanded.

size: many; V: TRBV7-2; D: .; J: TRBJ2-7; DNA: TGTGCCAGCAGCCCGCTTAGGACGTACGAGCAGTACTTC; CDR3: CASSPLRTYEQYF
size: few; V: TRBV3-1; D: .; J: TRBJ2-5; DNA: TGTGCCAGCCGAAACGGGGGCCAAGAGACCCAGTACTTC; CDR3: CASRNGGQETQYF
size: .; V: TRBV28; D: .; J: TRBJ2-3; DNA: TGTGCCAGCATCGAGGGCCACAATCTACATACGCAGTATTTT; CDR3: CASIEGHNLHTQYF
size: few; V: TRBV20-1; D: TRBD2; J: TRBJ2-7; DNA: TGCAGTGCCAGCTCCTTGCGGGGGTTCTACGAGCAGTACTTC; CDR3: CSASSLRGFYEQYF
size: many; V: TRBV7-2; D: .; J: TRBJ2-3; DNA: TGTGCCAGCAGCTTGCGCTCGGGACTCACTAACACAGATACGCAGTATTTT; CDR3: CASSLRSGLTNTDTQYF
size: many; V: TRBV28; D: TRBD1; J: TRBJ1-2; DNA: TGTGCCAGCAGCAGGGACAGCTACTATGGCTACACCTTC; CDR3: CASSRDSYYGYTF
size: many; V: TRBV2; D: TRBD2; J: TRBJ2-5; DNA: TGTGCCACCAAAACTAGCGGGAGGAGAGAGACCCAGTACTTC; CDR3: CATKTSGRRETQYF
size: many; V: TRBV18; D: .; J: TRBJ1-2; DNA: TGTGCCAGCTCACACGATACAGCGGACTATGGCTACACCTTC; CDR3: CASSHDTADYGYTF
size: .; V: TRBV4-1; D: .; J: TRBJ2-3; DNA: TGCGCCAGCAGCCAAGATCAGATCACAGATACGCAGTATTTT; CDR3: CASSQDQITDTQYF
size: many; V: TRBV4-1; D: TRBD1; J: TRBJ1-5; DNA: TGCGCCAGCAGCCGACAGGGTGGGTATCAGCCCCAGCATTTT; CDR3: CASSRQGGYQPQHF
size: many; V: TRBV20-1; D: TRBD2; J: TRBJ2-3; DNA: TGCAGTGCTAGCCCCGGGACTAACACAGATACGCAGTATTTT; CDR3: CSASPGTNTDTQYF
size: few; V: TRBV9; D: .; J: TRBJ1-6; DNA: TGTGCCAGCAGCGTAGTCTCCTCCAATTCACCCCTCCACTTT; CDR3: CASSVVSSNSPLHF
size: many; V: TRBV28; D: .; J: TRBJ2-1; DNA: TGTGCCAGTCTGGAATACAATGAGCAGTTCTTC; CDR3: CASLEYNEQFF
size: .; V: TRBV18; D: TRBD1; J: TRBJ1-4; DNA: TGTGCCAGCTCGCCGGACAGGGGAAAACTGTTTTTT; CDR3: CASSPDRGKLFF
size: many; V: TRBV6-1; D: TRBD1; J: TRBJ2-7; DNA: TGTGCCAGCAGTGAAGACAGGGGGTTCTCCTACGAGCAGTACTTC; CDR3: CASSEDRGFSYEQYF
size: many; V: TRBV7-2; D: .; J: TRBJ2-5; DNA: TGTGCCAGCAGCTTAGCGAGGTGGGACCCTAAAGGGGAGACCCAGTACTTC; CDR3: CASSLARWDPKGETQYF
size: .; V: TRBV6-1; D: TRBD2; J: TRBJ2-1; DNA: TGTGCCACCAAGGGGACGAGGGACTACGGGTATGAGCAGTTCTTC; CDR3: CATKGTRDYGYEQFF
size: .; V: TRBV9; D: .; J: TRBJ2-2; DNA: TGTGCCAGCAGCGCAGAAGGGGGAGGCCTAAGCACCGGGGAGCTGTTTTTT; CDR3: CASSAEGGGLSTGELFF
size: many; V: TRBV3-1; D: TRBD1; J: TRBJ1-5; DNA: TGTGCCAGCAGCCAAGGAACAGGGGAACAGCCCCAGCATTTT; CDR3: CASSQGTGEQPQHF
size: many; V: TRBV20-1; D: .; J: TRBJ1-1; DNA: TGCAGTGCTAGAGGGGGCAGAGGGGACGGCACTGAAGCTTTCTTT; CDR3: CSARGGRGDGTEAFF
size: many; V: TRBV30; D: .; J: TRBJ1-5; DNA: TGTGCCTGGAGTGTAGATGAGAATCAGCCCCAGCATTTT; CDR3: CAWSVDENQPQHF
size: many; V: TRBV3-1; D: .; J: TRBJ2-7; DNA: TGTGCCAGCAGCCAGCAGCGGGAGCAGTACTTC; CDR3: CASSQQREQYF